The 22 T cell receptor beta chains in this list originate from one sample, sequenced in a study of cytomegalovirus exposure and HLA in healthy donors. The PCR contained 60 Vbeta and 13 Jbeta primers. Produced via immunoSEQ multiplex PCR; TCRdb's table is partial and in-frame only. The repertoire holds around 160,000 clones, with around 63% as singletons. Sequenced sample: PBMCs. These receptors were collected from a woman between 18 and 29 years old in good health and CMV-seropositive.

The V call is TRBV7-6, the J call TRBJ2-1, with D hard to call. Trimming took 1 base from V and 3 from J, leaving 10 bases between them. From germline, CDR1 is SGHVS and CDR2 FNYEAQ. There are 15 residues in the CDR3. The CDR3 sequence is CASSLGTVLYNEQFF. As DNA, the CDR3 is TGTGCCAGCAGCTTAGGAACAGTTCTCTACAATGAGCAGTTCTTC.

As to this clone: The sample holds other DNA sequences that translate to the same CDR3. The rearrangement uses TRBV27 and TRBJ2-7, with TRBD2 matching 14 bases. Trimming removed 2 bases from V and 4 bases from J; junction bases left unmatched: 13. CDR1 and CDR2 (germline): MNHEY, SMNVEV (reference sequence). The CDR3 is 19 amino acids. The CDR3 protein is CASSLAPPGTSGSLYEQYF. The CDR3 nucleotides read TGTGCCAGCAGTTTAGCCCCACCCGGGACTAGCGGGAGTCTATACGAGCAGTACTTC.

This rearrangement joins TRBV10-3 to TRBJ1-1, with TRBD1 as a possible D gene (5 bases). CDR3 size: 16 residues. Trimming removed 1 base at V and 1 base at J, with 13 bases between. The germline CDR1 and CDR2 sequences are ENHRY and SYGVKD. DNA for the CDR3: TGTGCCATCAGTGAGTGGGACTCGGCGGGGAACACTGAAGCTTTCTTT. Translated: CAISEWDSAGNTEAFF.

The rearrangement uses TRBV10-3 and TRBJ1-3, with TRBD1 matching over 8 bases. V lost 3 bases, J lost 4 bases, and 11 bases stayed unmatched. The germline gives CDR1 ENHRY, CDR2 SYGVKD. The CDR3 spans 17 residues. The CDR3 DNA sequence: TGTGCCATCAGTGACCCTTCCGGGACAGGAGGCGGAAACACCATATATTTT. Translating it yields CAISDPSGTGGGNTIYF.

V is TRBV5-1 and J is TRBJ2-7; the match to TRBD2 covers 14 bases. Unmatched junction bases numbered 9, after V lost 7 bases and J lost 0 bases. Germline lookup yields CDR1 SGHRS and CDR2 YFSETQ. This CDR3 comprises 17 residues. The CDR3 nucleotides are TGCGCCAGCGGGGCAGGGGGACTAGCGGGAGACTCCTACGAGCAGTACTTC. Protein product: CASGAGGLAGDSYEQYF.

This chain joins TRBV2 and TRBJ2-4; 8 nucleotides align to TRBD2. The CDR3 is 16 residues long. Trimming at V came to 2 bases and at J to 0 bases, leaving 3 bases not matched to a gene. Germline V gene sequence: CDR1 SNHLY, CDR2 FYNNEI. CDR3 residues: CASSELAGGAKNIQYF. CDR3 DNA: TGTGCCAGCAGTGAACTTGCGGGGGGAGCCAAAAACATTCAGTACTTC. The full variable domain, in which reference TRBV2 and TRBJ2-4 provide the parts outside the CDR3, is EPEVTQTPSHQVTQMGQEVILRCVPISNHLYFYWYRQILGQKVEFLVSFYNNEISEKSEIFDDQFSVERPDGSNFTLKIRSTKLEDSAMYFCASSELAGGAKNIQYFGAGTRLSVL.

The chain carries TRBV19 and TRBJ2-6, with TRBD1 identical over 7 bases. The CDR3 is 16 amino acids. With V trimmed by 3 bases and J by 4 bases, 6 bases remained unmatched. CDR1 and CDR2 (germline): LNHDA, SQIVND (reference sequence). CDR3 sequence: CASSIRQGTGANVLTF. CDR3 DNA: TGTGCCAGTAGTATCAGACAGGGCACCGGGGCCAACGTCCTGACTTTC.

The J gene is TRBJ1-1, the V gene TRBV28, with a weak D call TRBD1 (5 bases). The germline CDR1 and CDR2 sequences are MDHEN and SYDVKM. The CDR3 has 13 amino acids. The CDR3 sequence: CAILDRPNTEAFF. The CDR3 DNA reads TGTGCTATCCTCGACAGACCGAACACTGAAGCTTTCTTT.

The CDR3 DNA is TGTGCCAGCTCACTCACTAGCGGGAGCCACGAGCAGTACTTC. Protein: CASSLTSGSHEQYF. The rearrangement uses TRBV18 and TRBJ2-7, with TRBD2 matching over 11 bases. Germline V gene data show CDR1 as KGHSH and CDR2 as LQKENI. The CDR3 is 14 residues long. V shed 4 bases, J shed 5 bases, and the junction held 4 bases outside the gene matches.

A few counts support this clone. This chain connects TRBV7-2 to TRBJ1-2, with 7 nucleotides matching TRBD1. The germline gives CDR1 SGHTA, CDR2 FQGNSA. The trim removed 5 bases at V and 4 bases at J, leaving 7 bases unmatched. This CDR3 region has 14 residues. CDR3 coding DNA: TGTGCCAGCAGCCGGGACAGTGGGCCCTATGGCTACACCTTC. Translating gives CASSRDSGPYGYTF.

This chain connects TRBV5-4 to TRBJ2-1; TRBD2 matches 11 bases. The CDR3 has 15 amino acids. V was clipped by 4 bases and J by 5 bases; unmatched bases: 5. Germline V lookup: CDR1 SGHNT, CDR2 YYREEE (reference sequence). The CDR3 here is CASSLAGGRNNEQFF. The CDR3 DNA is TGTGCCAGCAGCCTAGCGGGAGGACGCAACAATGAGCAGTTCTTC.

This clone was seen a single time. The chain carries TRBV5-1 and TRBJ2-7; 14 nucleotides agree with TRBD2. This CDR3 contains 16 residues. Germline CDR1 is SGHRS and CDR2 is YFSETQ. The V and J ends lost 4 bases and 4 bases, in that order; junction bases with no gene match: 7. This CDR3 reads CASSPGLAGVGYEQYF. The DNA for the CDR3 is TGCGCCAGCAGCCCGGGACTAGCGGGAGTTGGTTACGAGCAGTACTTC.

There are a few counts of this clone. The rearrangement joins TRBV5-6 to TRBJ2-1; D gene uncertain. CDR3 size: 15 residues. V was trimmed by 5 bases and J by 0 bases, leaving 12 bases between them. Germline CDR1 and CDR2: SGHDT and YYEEEE. CDR3 bases: TGTGCCAGCAGGGAAGCGCCCAGCTCCTACAATGAGCAGTTCTTC. The encoded protein is CASREAPSSYNEQFF.

This sequence joins TRBV27 and TRBJ1-1; 9 positions agree with TRBD1. Trimming cost V 5 bases and J 1 base; bases outside gene matches: 2. Germline lookup yields CDR1 MNHEY and CDR2 SMNVEV (reference sequence). The length of the CDR3 is 14 residues. CDR3 sequence (DNA): TGTGCCAGCAGTGCGACAGGGGGGAACACTGAAGCTTTCTTT. Translated, it gives CASSATGGNTEAFF.

This chain joins TRBV28 and TRBJ1-4; D is uncertain. CDR3 length equals 16 residues. In germline, CDR1 is MDHEN, CDR2 SYDVKM. The V gene lost 6 bases and the J gene lost 1 base, with 15 bases spanning the gap. The CDR3 sequence is CASSPPSTLTNEKLFF. CDR3 in DNA: TGTGCCAGCAGCCCCCCGAGCACTTTAACTAATGAAAAACTGTTTTTT.

This sequence joins TRBV5-1 and TRBJ1-2, with 7 bases matching TRBD1. V lost 4 bases and J lost 8; bases outside the gene matches: 11. Germline V gene sequence: CDR1 SGHRS, CDR2 YFSETQ. This CDR3 spans 14 amino acids. The DNA for the CDR3 is TGCGCCAGCAGCATCGACCGCCCGGGACAGGGCTACACCTTC. Protein product: CASSIDRPGQGYTF.

This rearrangement joins TRBV2 to TRBJ2-7, with D unclear. The CDR3 consists of 14 residues. Germline loops: CDR1 SNHLY, CDR2 FYNNEI. Trimming took off 4 bases at V and 1 base at J, with 11 bases between the two ends. As DNA, the CDR3 is TGTGCCAGCAGTGGGGCGCGTCCATCCTACGAGCAGTACTTC. It encodes CASSGARPSYEQYF.

The J gene is TRBJ2-2, the V gene TRBV9; 8 bases map to TRBD1. Germline CDR1 reads SGDLS; CDR2 reads YYNGEE. The V and J ends lost 2 bases and 4 bases, in that order; junction bases with no gene match: 4. The CDR3 length is 15 residues. The CDR3 DNA sequence: TGTGCCAGCAGCGTTGCGACAGGGGCCACCGGGGAGCTGTTTTTT. Translation: CASSVATGATGELFF.

This clone has more than one count but fewer than ten. The V gene is TRBV5-1, the J gene TRBJ1-1; D uncertain. Germline V gene lookup returns CDR1 SGHRS and CDR2 YFSETQ. This CDR3 spans 11 amino acids. V was cut by 0 bases and J by 7 bases, with 4 bases left in between. The CDR3 nucleotides read TGCGCCAGCAGCTTGGGGAGTGAAGCTTTCTTT. Translation gives CASSLGSEAFF.

This clone showed up just once. J is TRBJ1-2 and V is TRBV29-1, with D maybe TRBD1 (6 bases). Germline V lookup: CDR1 SQVTM, CDR2 ANQGSEA. V was trimmed by 4 bases and J by 6 bases, leaving 15 bases between them. The CDR3 covers 13 residues. The DNA for the CDR3 is TGCAGCGTTGGGTTCGGGCAGGGGAATGGCTACACCTTC. The encoded protein is CSVGFGQGNGYTF.

V usage is TRBV10-3 and J usage is TRBJ1-5; D uncertain. Germline-derived CDR1 and CDR2 are ENHRY and SYGVKD. This CDR3 is 16 amino acids long. Trimming took 0 bases from V and 3 from J, leaving 12 bases between them. The CDR3 protein is CAISESERSSNQPQHF. The CDR3 coding sequence is TGTGCCATCAGTGAGTCGGAACGGAGTTCCAATCAGCCCCAGCATTTT.

The chain links TRBV28 to TRBJ2-3; TRBD2 agrees at 10 bases. The junction had 14 bases not matched to a gene; V was cut back by 3 bases and J by 2 bases. The CDR3 is 19 amino acids. Germline-derived CDR1 and CDR2 are MDHEN and SYDVKM. DNA of the CDR3: TGTGCCAGCAGTTTGTCCCTTGTTACTAGCGGGGTCACCACAGATACGCAGTATTTT. Protein: CASSLSLVTSGVTTDTQYF.